These T cell receptor beta chains were read from a single sample in a study of response to subunit inactivated influenza vaccine. TCRdb processed the RT-PCR reads anew with MiXCR; each CDR3 protein has one entry. The sample has more than 550,000 distinct CDR3 sequences; 11% are singletons. The data were also submitted as part of a second study, on T cells expressing NK-cell markers.

Here the sequenced sample was PBMCs from blood, taken on the day of vaccination. Receptors originate from a man aged 50-60 years who received an inactivated influenza vaccine. The CDR3 runs from the conserved cysteine through the conserved F or W. Fields, in order: V gene, J gene, D gene, CDR3 protein. D genes are given only for firm matches.

>TRBV20-1|TRBJ2-5|TRBD2
CSARGLAEETQYF
>TRBV28|TRBJ2-5|TRBD2
CASSPRTSGRAGAETQYF
>TRBV15|TRBJ2-1|-
CATSRDKRGDEQFF
>TRBV7-2|TRBJ2-7|TRBD2
CASSLLAGGPYEQYF
>TRBV7-3|TRBJ2-5|TRBD2
CASSLISGSRGETQYF
>TRBV12-3/TRBV12-4|TRBJ2-5|TRBD2
CASRASGRQETQYF
>TRBV29-1|TRBJ2-3|TRBD2
CSVDPGTSGSADTQYF
>TRBV4-1|TRBJ1-5|-
CASSPLGNGQPQHF
>TRBV25-1|TRBJ1-1|-
CASSDTTGRRSNTEAFF
>TRBV20-1|TRBJ2-5|-
CSAEDYAEETQYF
>TRBV7-2|TRBJ2-7|TRBD2
CASSSTGLAGAYEQYF
>TRBV4-1|TRBJ1-1|-
CASSQDWIGAEAFF
>TRBV20-1|TRBJ2-1|TRBD2
CSAETSGGSSYNEQFF
>TRBV12-3/TRBV12-4|TRBJ2-6|-
CASSLAGLPTGGANVLTF
>TRBV5-6|TRBJ2-1|TRBD2
CASSRGDSPKPFF
>TRBV9|TRBJ2-3|-
CASSVAYGETDTQYF
>TRBV29-1|TRBJ2-1|-
CSGGTDYNEQFF
>TRBV3-1|TRBJ2-7|TRBD2
CASSQNGGSSYEQYF